This is a list of T cell receptor beta chains from one sample in a study of OX40 agonist ivuxolimab in advanced cancers. This table comes from immunoSEQ multiplex PCR, and its TCRdb copy is limited to in-frame clones, with some not included. This repertoire shows some 90,000 clones, roughly 93% found once; its top ten account for under 0.35%. This sample comprised CD4+ or CD8+ T cells sorted from blood, obtained in a trial of the OX40 agonist ivuxolimab. Receptor source: an adult with an advanced solid tumor such as melanoma, head and neck, liver or kidney cancer. The CDR3 runs from the conserved cysteine through the conserved F or W. D genes are given only for firm matches. Part of the rows lack a size; the others show once, few, many or a class for expanded clones.

TRBV29-1	-	-	TRBJ2-1	TGCAGCGTTGAACTACCAGTCGTGGGCTCCTACAATGAGCAGTTCTTC	CSVELPVVGSYNEQFF
TRBV18	-	-	TRBJ2-1	TGTGCCAGCTCACCCCCCCGGGACTCTCTTTACAATGAGCAGTTCTTC	CASSPPRDSLYNEQFF
TRBV28	TRBD1	-	TRBJ1-5	TGTGCCAGCAACCTACAGGGGCCTACCGGGCCCCAGCATTTT	CASNLQGPTGPQHF
TRBV9	-	-	TRBJ1-2	TGTGCCAGCAGCGTAGGGGGGAACTATGGCTACACCTTC	CASSVGGNYGYTF
TRBV19	TRBD1	once	TRBJ2-5	TGTGCCAGTATGTCGGGACAGGGCGTCGGAGAGACCCAGTACTTC	CASMSGQGVGETQYF
TRBV5-1	-	-	TRBJ1-5	TGCGCCAGCAGCTTGAGGTCAGGAGATCAGCCCCAGCATTTT	CASSLRSGDQPQHF
TRBV6-5	-	-	TRBJ2-1	TGTGCCAGCAGTTTCCTAAATGAGCAGTTCTTC	CASSFLNEQFF
TRBV18	-	-	TRBJ2-1	TGTGCCAGCTCAAGGGTTAGCGGTAATGAGCAGTTCTTC	CASSRVSGNEQFF
TRBV4-2	TRBD2	-	TRBJ2-7	TGTGCCAGCAGCCGAGGACTAGCGGGAGTTGTAGGCGAGCAGTACTTC	CASSRGLAGVVGEQYF
TRBV27	-	-	TRBJ1-2	TGTGCCAGCAGTTTAGGGCAGGGCCCCAACTATGGCTACACCTTC	CASSLGQGPNYGYTF
TRBV18	TRBD2	-	TRBJ2-3	TGTGCCAGCTCACCACCGACTAGCGGGAAAGATACGCAGTATTTT	CASSPPTSGKDTQYF
TRBV6-1	TRBD1	-	TRBJ1-5	TGTGCCAGCAGTGGGGGGACAGTAAATCAGCCCCAGCATTTT	CASSGGTVNQPQHF
TRBV7-8	-	-	TRBJ1-4	TGTGCCAGCAGCTTAGGTGGGGGGAATAATGAAAAACTGTTTTTT	CASSLGGGNNEKLFF
TRBV18	-	-	TRBJ2-7	TGTGCCAGCTCACTTACCGGGACGGCCCCCTACGAGCAGTACTTC	CASSLTGTAPYEQYF
TRBV19	TRBD2	-	TRBJ2-7	TGTGCCAGTAGTATTAGTCTAGCGGGAACCTACGAGCAGTACTTC	CASSISLAGTYEQYF
TRBV5-1	-	-	TRBJ2-7	TGCGCCAGCAGTTCCCAGTACGAGCAGTACTTC	CASSSQYEQYF
TRBV2	-	-	TRBJ2-1	TGTGCCAGCAGTGAAGCGTTTGCCGGGAATGAGCAGTTCTTC	CASSEAFAGNEQFF
TRBV9	TRBD2	-	TRBJ2-1	TGTGCCAGCAGCCCCAAGGGCGGGAGATCCAATGAGCAGTTCTTC	CASSPKGGRSNEQFF
TRBV7-9	TRBD1	-	TRBJ2-6	TGTGCCAGCAGCCCCGGGACAGGGAACTCTGGGGCCAACGTCCTGACTTTC	CASSPGTGNSGANVLTF
TRBV19	-	-	TRBJ1-4	TGTGCCAGTAGCGTTTTAGGAGAAAAACTGTTTTTT	CASSVLGEKLFF
TRBV19	-	-	TRBJ2-4	TGTGCCAGTAGTACAGACAGATTAGCCAAAAACATTCAGTACTTC	CASSTDRLAKNIQYF
TRBV7-9	TRBD2	-	TRBJ2-2	TGTGCCAGCGAGGGCGGCGAGCGGGACCTTGCCGGGGAGCTGTTTTTT	CASEGGERDLAGELFF
TRBV6-6	-	-	TRBJ1-5	TGTGCCAGCAGAATAGGGGTGAATAGCAATCAGCCCCAGCATTTT	CASRIGVNSNQPQHF
TRBV4-3	-	once	TRBJ1-4	TGCGCCAGCAGCCAAGATGAGGGAGGGGTATTTGAAAAACTGTTTTTT	CASSQDEGGVFEKLFF
TRBV18	-	-	TRBJ2-3	TGTGCCAGCTCACCTAGCGGACTGGATACGCAGTATTTT	CASSPSGLDTQYF